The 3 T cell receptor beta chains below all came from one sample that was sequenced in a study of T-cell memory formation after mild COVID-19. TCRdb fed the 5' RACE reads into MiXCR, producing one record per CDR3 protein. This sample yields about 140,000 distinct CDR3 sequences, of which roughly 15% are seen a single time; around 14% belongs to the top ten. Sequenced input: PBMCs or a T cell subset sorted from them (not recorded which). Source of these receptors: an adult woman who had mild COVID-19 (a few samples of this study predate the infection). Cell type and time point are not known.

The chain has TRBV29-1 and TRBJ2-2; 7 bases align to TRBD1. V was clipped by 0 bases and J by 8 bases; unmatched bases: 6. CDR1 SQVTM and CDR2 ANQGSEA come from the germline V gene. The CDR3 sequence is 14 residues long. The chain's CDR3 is CSVEDLDRSGELFF. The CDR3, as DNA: TGCAGCGTTGAAGATCTGGACAGGTCGGGGGAGCTGTTTTTT.

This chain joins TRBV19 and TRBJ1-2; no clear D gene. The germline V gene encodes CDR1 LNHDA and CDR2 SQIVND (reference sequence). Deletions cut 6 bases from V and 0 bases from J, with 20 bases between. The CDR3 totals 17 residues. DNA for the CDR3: TGTGCCAGTAGCCCGAAAGGACTCCGAACTGCTAACTATGGCTACACCTTC. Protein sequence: CASSPKGLRTANYGYTF. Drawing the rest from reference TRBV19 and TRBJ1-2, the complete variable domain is DGGITQSPKYLFRKEGQNVTLSCEQNLNHDAMYWYRQDPGQGLRLIYYSQIVNDFQKGDIAEGYSVSREKKESFPLTVTSAQKNPTAFYLCASSPKGLRTANYGYTFGSGTRLTVV.

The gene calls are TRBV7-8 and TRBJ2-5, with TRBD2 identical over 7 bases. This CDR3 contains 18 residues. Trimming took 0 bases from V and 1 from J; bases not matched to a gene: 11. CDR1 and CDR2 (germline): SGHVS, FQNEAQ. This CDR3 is CASSLAHRAGVSQETQYF. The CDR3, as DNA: TGTGCCAGCAGCTTAGCCCACCGGGCGGGGGTGTCCCAAGAGACCCAGTACTTC. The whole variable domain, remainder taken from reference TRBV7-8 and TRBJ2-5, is GAGVSQSPRYKVAKRGQDVALRCDPISGHVSLFWYQQALGQGPEFLTYFQNEAQLDKSGLPSDRFFAERPEGSVSTLKIQRTQQEDSAVYLCASSLAHRAGVSQETQYFGPGTRLLVL.